One T cell receptor beta chain is described in this entry. This clone's antigen is unknown. Within one base of it there is no much larger clone, and no base qualities were kept. The sample originates from a study of Tregs in tolerant kidney transplant recipients (dated by TCRdb to the late 2010s). Background for the entire study: Before combined kidney and bone marrow transplantation, this study identified donor-specific regulatory T cells using TCRbeta sequencing and then followed those same cells after transplant. Several methods of expanding Tregs specific for an allogeneic donor were compared by TCRbeta repertoire sequencing in a few healthy controls.

Unstimulated Tregs (CD4+CD25+CD127-), CD4+ non-Tregs (CD4+CD25-), CD4 and CD8 cells were FACS-sorted from thawed PBMCs. Healthy control blood came either as purchased buffy coats or from healthy volunteers. Healthy control blood was processed to PBMCs with a Ficoll density gradient and then cryopreserved, whereas patient PBMCs were collected both before and after transplant. For TCRbeta CDR3 sequencing, genomic DNA was extracted from sorted cells using the QIAGEN DNeasy Blood and Tissue Kit. High-throughput TCRbeta CDR3 sequencing was carried out commercially through immunoSEQ, with PCR amplification with bias correction and internal controls included. As for how the authors treated the data: Unique productive TCRbeta sequences were defined by CDR3 nucleotide sequence where primers matched, and otherwise by CDR3 amino acid sequence together with Vbeta and Jbeta genes. To correct sorting error, sequences shared between sorted populations at a frequency ratio of 2:1 or less were removed; the rest were assigned to the higher population. Sequences were defined as donor-reactive when expanded at least 5-fold in CFSE-low cells versus unstimulated cells and present at a frequency of at least 0.01% in CFSE-low cells. Repertoire divergence was quantified by Jensen-Shannon divergence calculated from the top 100 TCRbeta sequences ranked by frequency. For any sample with multiple sequencing runs, sorting error was corrected in each run separately before the runs were pooled. TCRdb mirrors the immuneACCESS table, restricted to in-frame sequences. Some clones are absent from its copies; in checked studies, under half trace to an unresolved V gene, and the reason for the others is unknown. The V and J calls and clone size were taken over from that table, and D and trimming were inferred from the DNA. Within this sample are 240,000 or so clones, with about four fifths of them counted one time only. The top ten constitute around 0.64% of the sample.

Results the study describes overall, beyond this receptor: Biological reproducibility was not examined directly, but technical replication error appeared to be minimal. The most biologically relevant and donor-specific TCRbeta repertoire appeared to be identified by expanding Tregs with activated donor B cells. The study was limited by small patient numbers, and the findings need validation in larger populations and under other immunosuppression protocols.

The CDR3 has 16 amino acids, counting the end cysteine and phenylalanine. The entry retains the CDR3 DNA only, 48 bases that are in frame from base 1. A distance of 12 bases separates the germline ends of V and J, which lose 0 bases and 2 bases respectively. Taken from the germline V gene, the CDR1 and CDR2 loops are MNHEY and SVGAGI. The TCR comes from a human donor in good health. The chain is encoded by TRBV6-5 joined to TRBJ2-3; the D gene is possibly TRBD2, with 5 bases matching. The sequencing input was CD4+ T cells from blood. The CDR3 corresponds to CASSYSGRVTTDTQYF. In nucleotide form, the sequence is TGTGCCAGCAGTTACTCCGGGCGGGTCACCACAGATACGCAGTATTTT.